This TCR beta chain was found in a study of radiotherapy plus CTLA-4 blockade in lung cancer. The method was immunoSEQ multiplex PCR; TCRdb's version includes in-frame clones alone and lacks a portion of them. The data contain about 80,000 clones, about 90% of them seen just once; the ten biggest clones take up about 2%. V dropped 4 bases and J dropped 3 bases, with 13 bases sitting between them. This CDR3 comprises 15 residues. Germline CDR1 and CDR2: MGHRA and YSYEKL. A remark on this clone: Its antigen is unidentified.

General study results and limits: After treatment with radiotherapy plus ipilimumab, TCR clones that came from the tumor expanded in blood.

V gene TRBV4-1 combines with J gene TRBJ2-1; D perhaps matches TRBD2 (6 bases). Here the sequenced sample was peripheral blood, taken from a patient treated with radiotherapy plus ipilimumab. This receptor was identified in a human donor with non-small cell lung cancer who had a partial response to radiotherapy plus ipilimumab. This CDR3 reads CASSRRETVYNEQFF. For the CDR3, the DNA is TGCGCCAGCAGCCGCCGGGAGACCGTCTACAATGAGCAGTTCTTC.